This passage covers 8 T cell receptor beta chains from one sample sequenced in a study of T-cell memory formation after mild COVID-19 (dated by TCRdb to the early 2020s). Preparation of the library involved 5' RACE. The sequencing machine was an Illumina NovaSeq 6000. TCRdb's own reprocessing of the public reads used fastp at Q25 and MiXCR and kept productive beta chains. Rows are unified per CDR3 protein, each entry keeping the most common DNA and genes. A total of under 700,000 distinct CDR3 sequences appear in this sample, about a fifth of them only once. The ten most abundant clones make up around 12% of the sample. The sample consisted of PBMCs or a T cell subset sorted from them (not recorded which). Receptors originate from an adult woman who had mild COVID-19 (a few samples of this study predate the infection). The sample titles of this study are shuffled in the database, so cell type and time point are left out; the donor was told from shared clones.

This clonotype has more than one count but fewer than ten. This chain connects TRBV5-5 to TRBJ2-5, with D hard to call. This CDR3 is 13 amino acids long. Germline V gene sequence: CDR1 SGHKS, CDR2 YYEKEE (reference sequence). Trimming cost V 4 bases and J 4 bases, with 11 bases left between them. CDR3 in amino acids: CASSGSVRETQYF. DNA of the CDR3: TGTGCCAGCAGCGGAAGCGTTCGAGAGACCCAGTACTTC.

This clonotype occurred many times. The chain joins TRBV7-2 to TRBJ2-3; D perhaps matches TRBD2 (6 bases). V was shortened by 4 bases and J by 4 bases, with 18 bases between the two germline ends. The CDR3 contains 16 residues. Germline CDR1 and CDR2: SGHTA and FQGNSA. CDR3 sequence reads: CASSSSGGAPPDTQYF. The CDR3 DNA reads TGTGCCAGCAGCTCGAGCGGCGGGGCCCCTCCAGATACGCAGTATTTT.

The rearrangement uses TRBV11-2 and TRBJ2-3; 9 nucleotides align to TRBD2. V lost 0 bases and J lost 5; bases outside the gene matches: 6. Germline values: CDR1 SGHAT, CDR2 FQNNGV. CDR3 size: 16 residues. The DNA of the CDR3 is TGTGCCAGCAGCTTAGAGGGCGGGAGGGAGGAAGATACGCAGTATTTT. Protein product: CASSLEGGREEDTQYF.

The rearrangement joins TRBV27 to TRBJ1-1; TRBD1 is a possible D gene (5 bases). Trimming took 6 bases from V and 3 from J, leaving 14 bases between them. Germline assignment: CDR1 MNHEY and CDR2 SMNVEV (reference sequence). This CDR3 is 14 amino acids long. The CDR3 reads CASRTLGGDTEAFF. In DNA form, the CDR3 reads TGTGCCAGCAGAACGCTCGGGGGAGACACTGAAGCTTTCTTT.

This clonotype was counted only a few times. One end of the junction fails to match germline, which may point to a read error. This chain uses TRBV7-7 with TRBJ2-3, with 13 bases lining up with TRBD2. The CDR3 runs 15 residues. CDR1 and CDR2 (germline): SSHAT, FNYEAQ (reference sequence). The CDR3 reads CASSSGLAGVNTQYF. The DNA for the CDR3 is TGTGCTAGCAGCTCCGGACTAGCGGGAGTAAATACGCAGTATTTT.

The sample holds a few counts of this clonotype. The chain couples TRBV2 to TRBJ2-7; D is undetermined. CDR3 size: 11 residues. The germline CDR1 and CDR2 sequences are SNHLY and FYNNEI. V lost 6 bases to trimming and J lost 6 bases, with 9 bases between them. The CDR3 DNA reads as TGTGCCAGCAGGAACTCAGTCGAGCAGTACTTC. Residues: CASRNSVEQYF.

The chain joins TRBV27 to TRBJ2-7; no firm D call. CDR1 is MNHEY, CDR2 SMNVEV, per germline (reference sequence). The V end was cut by 3 bases, the J end by 0 bases, with 9 bases between. This CDR3 comprises 14 residues. CDR3 DNA sequence: TGTGCCAGCAGTTTTAAGGCCTACTCCTACGAGCAGTACTTC. This sequence encodes CASSFKAYSYEQYF.

V is TRBV5-1 and J is TRBJ2-7, with TRBD1 matching 7 bases. Trimming took 0 bases from V and 5 from J; bases not matched to a gene: 8. Germline loops: CDR1 SGHRS, CDR2 YFSETQ. The CDR3 loop spans 15 amino acids. As DNA, the CDR3 is TGCGCCAGCAGCTTGGGGGCGACAGGGTGGAACGAGCAGTACTTC. This translates into CASSLGATGWNEQYF.